A single sample gave rise to the 16 T cell receptor beta chains below, sequenced in a study of blood T cell repertoires in COVID-19. Generated by immunoSEQ multiplex PCR, the TCRdb table keeps only in-frame clones and is missing some. The sample carries roughly 17,000 clones, 85% to 90% recorded once. Input material: peripheral blood. The receptors derive from a human donor with active COVID-19. The donor label of this sample is uncertain.

The chain combines TRBV19 with TRBJ1-3; 9 nucleotides match TRBD1. The CDR3 has 15 amino acids. Germline assignment: CDR1 LNHDA and CDR2 SQIVND (reference sequence). J lost 5 bases, V lost 4 bases, and 6 bases had no gene match. The CDR3 loop reads CASSSSGTGRNTIYF. CDR3 nucleotide sequence: TGTGCCAGTAGTAGCTCCGGGACAGGGCGAAACACCATATATTTT. The whole variable domain, filled in from reference TRBV19 and TRBJ1-3, reads DGGITQSPKYLFRKEGQNVTLSCEQNLNHDAMYWYRQDPGQGLRLIYYSQIVNDFQKGDIAEGYSVSREKKESFPLTVTSAQKNPTAFYLCASSSSGTGRNTIYFGEGSWLTVV.

The V and J genes are TRBV19 and TRBJ2-2, with 10 bases aligning to TRBD2. In germline, CDR1 is LNHDA, CDR2 SQIVND (reference sequence). Trimming cost V 7 bases and J 8 bases; bases outside gene matches: 13. This CDR3 has 16 amino acids. The CDR3 sequence: CASTRTSGAASGELFF. The CDR3 coding sequence is TGTGCCAGTACCCGGACTAGCGGCGCCGCGAGTGGGGAGCTGTTTTTT. Full variable domain (outside the CDR3, taken from reference TRBV19 and TRBJ2-2): DGGITQSPKYLFRKEGQNVTLSCEQNLNHDAMYWYRQDPGQGLRLIYYSQIVNDFQKGDIAEGYSVSREKKESFPLTVTSAQKNPTAFYLCASTRTSGAASGELFFGEGSRLTVL.

This sequence joins TRBV7-9 and TRBJ2-3, with a weak D call TRBD1 (6 bases). V lost 1 base and J 2 bases, leaving 19 bases between the germline ends. The germline CDR1 and CDR2 sequences are SEHNR and FQNEAQ (reference sequence). CDR3 size: 18 residues. CDR3 in DNA: TGTGCCAGCAGCTTAGAGATAGCCGGGACAATTCTCACAGATACGCAGTATTTT. Translation: CASSLEIAGTILTDTQYF.

The chain couples TRBV27 to TRBJ2-5; a possible D gene is TRBD2 (7 bases). The CDR3 has 14 residues. With 5 bases removed from V and 5 bases from J, the gap between germline ends came to 15 bases. CDR1 and CDR2 from the germline V gene are MNHEY and SMNVEV (reference sequence). The CDR3, as DNA: TGTGCCAGCAGTCTTCTGGGGGGGGGCGAGACCCAGTACTTC. It specifies CASSLLGGGETQYF.

The chain is built from TRBV27 and TRBJ2-7, with D perhaps matching TRBD1 (6 bases). Germline CDR1 MNHEY, CDR2 SMNVEV (reference sequence). This CDR3 spans 16 amino acids. Trimming removed 5 bases from V and 0 bases from J, with 17 bases in between. The CDR3 sequence: CASSGLRTDSSYEQYF. CDR3 nucleotides: TGTGCCAGCAGTGGGTTACGGACGGACAGCTCCTACGAGCAGTACTTC.

This clone was picked up a small number of times. This chain connects TRBV18 to TRBJ2-1, with a possible D match to TRBD2 (7 bases). The V end was cut by 4 bases, the J end by 7 bases, with 20 bases between. This CDR3 is built from 16 residues. Germline V CDR1 and CDR2: KGHSH, LQKENI. The CDR3 sequence: CASSHRGGLRGNEQFF. The CDR3 nucleotides read TGTGCCAGCTCACACCGCGGGGGCCTGAGAGGAAATGAGCAGTTCTTC.

CDR3 loop: CASSLEGAGKKEKLFF. Written as DNA, the CDR3 is TGTGCCAGCAGCTTGGAGGGGGCTGGAAAAAAGGAAAAACTGTTTTTT. The V call is TRBV5-4, the J call TRBJ1-4, with 7 bases matching TRBD1. This CDR3 spans 16 amino acids. The V gene end was trimmed by 0 bases and the J gene end by 8 bases; junction bases not matched to a gene: 10. CDR1 is SGHNT, CDR2 YYREEE, per germline (reference sequence).

The chain has TRBV19 and TRBJ2-7, with TRBD1 matching over 8 bases. The length of the CDR3 is 15 residues. With V trimmed by 5 bases and J by 1 base, 7 bases remained unmatched. Per germline, CDR1 LNHDA and CDR2 SQIVND (reference sequence). The CDR3 sequence: CASSPRQGRSYEQYF. The CDR3 DNA reads TGTGCCAGTAGTCCCCGACAGGGGAGGTCCTACGAGCAGTACTTC. Full variable domain (remainder filled in from reference TRBV19 and TRBJ2-7): DGGITQSPKYLFRKEGQNVTLSCEQNLNHDAMYWYRQDPGQGLRLIYYSQIVNDFQKGDIAEGYSVSREKKESFPLTVTSAQKNPTAFYLCASSPRQGRSYEQYFGPGTRLTVT.

The CDR3 here is CASSHLQGWEQFF. CDR3 DNA sequence: TGTGCCAGCAGCCACTTACAGGGGTGGGAGCAGTTCTTC. V usage is TRBV3-1 (or the pseudogene TRBV3-2) and J usage is TRBJ2-1; 7 bases fit TRBD1. The V gene's germline CDR1 is LGHDT and CDR2 YNNKEL (reference sequence). This CDR3 is 13 amino acids long. Unmatched junction bases numbered 6, after V lost 3 bases and J lost 10 bases.

The chain employs TRBV7-2 and TRBJ2-2; D is possibly TRBD2 (6 bases). This CDR3 contains 16 residues. V was pared by 5 bases and J by 0 bases, with 13 bases between. Germline CDR1 is SGHTA and CDR2 is FQGNSA. CDR3 in amino acids: CASSPSGTSNTGELFF. In DNA, the CDR3 is TGTGCCAGCAGCCCATCCGGGACTTCGAACACCGGGGAGCTGTTTTTT.

This chain uses TRBV7-8 with TRBJ2-5; possibly TRBD2 for D (6 bases). Germline assignment: CDR1 SGHVS and CDR2 FQNEAQ. V was pared by 5 bases and J by 5 bases, with 15 bases between. The CDR3 length is 14 residues. The CDR3 reads CASSARLDGETQYF. The DNA for the CDR3 is TGTGCCAGCAGCGCAAGACTAGACGGCGAGACCCAGTACTTC. Combining the CDR3 with reference TRBV7-8 and TRBJ2-5 gives the whole variable domain GAGVSQSPRYKVAKRGQDVALRCDPISGHVSLFWYQQALGQGPEFLTYFQNEAQLDKSGLPSDRFFAERPEGSVSTLKIQRTQQEDSAVYLCASSARLDGETQYFGPGTRLLVL.

This sequence joins TRBV19 and TRBJ1-1, with 8 bases fitting TRBD1. V lost 3 bases and J lost 3; bases outside the gene matches: 3. The germline CDR1 and CDR2 sequences are LNHDA and SQIVND (reference sequence). The CDR3 has 14 residues. CDR3 residues: CASSIQGADTEAFF. Written as DNA, the CDR3 is TGTGCCAGTAGTATTCAGGGGGCAGACACTGAAGCTTTCTTT.

The gene calls are TRBV6-5 and TRBJ1-5; D is ambiguous. From germline, CDR1 is MNHEY and CDR2 SVGAGI. The CDR3 has 15 amino acids. The V end lost 6 bases, the J end lost 3 bases, and 15 bases lay between the germline ends. CDR3: CASRPSGNLNQPQHF. The DNA of the CDR3 is TGTGCCAGCAGACCTTCGGGGAATCTCAATCAGCCCCAGCATTTT.

The rearrangement uses TRBV24-1 and TRBJ2-5; possible D gene TRBD2, 6 bases. Germline CDR1 reads KGHDR; CDR2 reads SFDVKD. V lost 0 bases, J lost 1 base, and 29 bases lay in between. The CDR3 contains 22 residues. The CDR3 reads CATSDLTCGPEATGSGQETQYF. CDR3 nucleotides: TGTGCCACCAGTGATTTGACGTGTGGTCCTGAAGCTACAGGTAGCGGCCAAGAGACCCAGTACTTC.

The genes are TRBV7-9 and TRBJ2-1; TRBD2 might be the D (7 bases). Germline CDR1 and CDR2: SEHNR and FQNEAQ (reference sequence). Trimming removed 11 bases from V and 10 bases from J, with 18 bases in between. The CDR3 loop spans 12 amino acids. The CDR3 DNA is TGTGCCGGTAGGGGGTTGGGGGGGGAGCAGTTCTTC. This encodes CAGRGLGGEQFF.

This clone was counted between two and nine times. The V and J genes are TRBV19 and TRBJ1-5; D gene ambiguous. Germline V gene sequence: CDR1 LNHDA, CDR2 SQIVND (reference sequence). The CDR3 is 14 amino acids. The V end was cut by 4 bases, the J end by 2 bases, with 9 bases between. The CDR3 nucleotides read TGTGCCAGTAGTACGGGATGGGGCAATCAGCCCCAGCATTTT. Translation: CASSTGWGNQPQHF.